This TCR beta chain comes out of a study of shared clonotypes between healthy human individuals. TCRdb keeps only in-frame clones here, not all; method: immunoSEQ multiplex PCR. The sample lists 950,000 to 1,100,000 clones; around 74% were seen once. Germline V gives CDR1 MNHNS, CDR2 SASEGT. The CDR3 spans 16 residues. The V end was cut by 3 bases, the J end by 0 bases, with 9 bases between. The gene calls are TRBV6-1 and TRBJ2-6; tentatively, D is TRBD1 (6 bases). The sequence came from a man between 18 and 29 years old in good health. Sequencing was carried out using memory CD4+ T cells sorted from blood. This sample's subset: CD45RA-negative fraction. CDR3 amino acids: CASSENRVSGANVLTF. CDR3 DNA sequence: TGTGCCAGCAGTGAGAACAGGGTCTCTGGGGCCAACGTCCTGACTTTC.